The clone carrying this TCR beta chain was found a few times. The antigen remains unidentified. The PCR contained 60 Vbeta and 13 Jbeta primers. Produced via immunoSEQ multiplex PCR; TCRdb's table is partial and in-frame only. Of roughly 100,000 clones detected, over 70% appear once; the ten largest clones hold about 2.8%. CDR1 MNHNS and CDR2 SASEGT come from the germline V gene. The CDR3 consists of 15 residues. Unmatched junction bases numbered 10, after V lost 3 bases and J lost 8 bases. This entry is derived from a study of cytomegalovirus exposure and HLA in healthy donors. Broader study findings: The authors reported that TCR beta sequences could predict HLA-A and HLA-B alleles. These predictions were accurate for most subjects in the first cohort.

J is TRBJ1-2 and V is TRBV6-1; 9 nucleotides align to TRBD1. Sequenced material: PBMCs. The receptor comes from a female donor in good health and CMV-seronegative. CDR3 amino acids: CASSDPSGTGRGYTF. DNA of the CDR3: TGTGCCAGCAGTGACCCTTCCGGGACAGGGCGCGGCTACACCTTC.